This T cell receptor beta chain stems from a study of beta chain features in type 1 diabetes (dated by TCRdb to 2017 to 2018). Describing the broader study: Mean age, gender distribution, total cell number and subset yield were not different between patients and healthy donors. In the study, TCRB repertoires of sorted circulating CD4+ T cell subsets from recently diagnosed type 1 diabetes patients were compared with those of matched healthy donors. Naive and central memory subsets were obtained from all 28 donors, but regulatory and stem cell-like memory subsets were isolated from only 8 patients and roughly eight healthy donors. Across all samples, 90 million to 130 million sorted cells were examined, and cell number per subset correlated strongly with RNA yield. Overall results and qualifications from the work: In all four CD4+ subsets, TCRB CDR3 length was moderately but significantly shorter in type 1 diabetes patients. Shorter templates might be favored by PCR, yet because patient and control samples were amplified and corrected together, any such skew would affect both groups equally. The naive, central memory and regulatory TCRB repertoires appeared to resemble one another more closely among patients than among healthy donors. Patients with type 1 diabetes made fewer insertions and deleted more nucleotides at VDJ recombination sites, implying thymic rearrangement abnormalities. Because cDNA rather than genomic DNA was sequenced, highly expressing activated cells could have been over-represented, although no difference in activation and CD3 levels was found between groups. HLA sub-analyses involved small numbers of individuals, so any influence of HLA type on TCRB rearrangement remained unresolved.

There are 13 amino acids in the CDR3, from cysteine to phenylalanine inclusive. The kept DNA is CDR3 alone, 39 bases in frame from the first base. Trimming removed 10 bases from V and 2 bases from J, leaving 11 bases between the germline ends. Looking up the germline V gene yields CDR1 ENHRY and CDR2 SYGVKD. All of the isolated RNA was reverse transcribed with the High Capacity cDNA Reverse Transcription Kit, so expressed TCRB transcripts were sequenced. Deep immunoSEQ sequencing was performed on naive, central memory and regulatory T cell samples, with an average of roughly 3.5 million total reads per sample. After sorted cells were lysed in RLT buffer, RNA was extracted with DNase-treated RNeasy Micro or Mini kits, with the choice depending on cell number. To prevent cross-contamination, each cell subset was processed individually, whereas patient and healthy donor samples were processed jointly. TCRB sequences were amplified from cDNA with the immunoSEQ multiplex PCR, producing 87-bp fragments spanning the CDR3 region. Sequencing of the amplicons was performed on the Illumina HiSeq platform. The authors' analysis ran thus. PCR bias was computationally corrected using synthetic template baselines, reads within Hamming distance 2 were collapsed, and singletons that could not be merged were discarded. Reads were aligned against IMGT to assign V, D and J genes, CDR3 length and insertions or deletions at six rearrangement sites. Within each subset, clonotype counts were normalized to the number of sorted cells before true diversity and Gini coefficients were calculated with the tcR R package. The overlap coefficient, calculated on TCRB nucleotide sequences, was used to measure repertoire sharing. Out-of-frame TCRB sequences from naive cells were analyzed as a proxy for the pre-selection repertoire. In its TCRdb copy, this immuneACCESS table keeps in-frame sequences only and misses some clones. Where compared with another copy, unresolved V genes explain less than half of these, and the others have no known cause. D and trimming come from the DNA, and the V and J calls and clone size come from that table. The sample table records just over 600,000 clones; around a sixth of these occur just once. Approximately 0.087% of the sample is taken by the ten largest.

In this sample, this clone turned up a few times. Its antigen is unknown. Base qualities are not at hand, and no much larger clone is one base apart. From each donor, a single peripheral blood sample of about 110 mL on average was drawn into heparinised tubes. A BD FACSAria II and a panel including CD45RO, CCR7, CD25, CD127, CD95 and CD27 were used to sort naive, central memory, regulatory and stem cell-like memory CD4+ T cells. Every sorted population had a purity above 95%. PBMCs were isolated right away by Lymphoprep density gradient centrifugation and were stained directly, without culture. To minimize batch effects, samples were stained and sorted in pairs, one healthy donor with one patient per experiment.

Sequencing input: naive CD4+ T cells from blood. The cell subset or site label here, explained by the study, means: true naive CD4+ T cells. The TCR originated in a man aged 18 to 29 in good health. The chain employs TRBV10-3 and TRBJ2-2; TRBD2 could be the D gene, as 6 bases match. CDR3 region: CATSGTNTGELFF. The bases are TGTGCCACCTCCGGGACTAACACCGGGGAGCTGTTTTTT.